The clone carrying this TCR beta chain was seen once. Its antigen is as yet unknown. The data are from a study of post-analysis software for immune sequencing data. General study findings and limits: Comparison of patients with controls showed 4 to 6 TRBV segments more frequent in patients, TRBV5-6, TRBV5-1 and TRBV20-1 among them. Samples made in the same batch grouped tightly together by F measure. Normalized Chao1 diversity in multiple sclerosis patients fell significantly below that of controls.

The CDR3 is 14 residues long. The germline V and J ends were trimmed by 4 bases and 7 bases, with 11 bases remaining between them. Unique-molecular-identifier-tagged TCR beta cDNA libraries were used. A population of roughly 0.9 to 11 million T cells gave rise to 400,000 to 550,000 cDNA molecules. MiXCR, applied by TCRdb to the PCR reads, yields one record per CDR3 protein. The sample contains about 430,000 distinct CDR3 sequences, 39% of which appear only once. Specimen: blood. This clonotype was obtained from a girl aged 2 to 9 with multiple sclerosis. The chain uses TRBV12-3 or TRBV12-4 and TRBJ1-6; D might be TRBD1 (5 bases). CDR3 sequence reads: CASSWGRKNSPLHF. DNA of the CDR3: TGTGCCAGCAGTTGGGGACGGAAAAATTCACCCCTCCACTTT.